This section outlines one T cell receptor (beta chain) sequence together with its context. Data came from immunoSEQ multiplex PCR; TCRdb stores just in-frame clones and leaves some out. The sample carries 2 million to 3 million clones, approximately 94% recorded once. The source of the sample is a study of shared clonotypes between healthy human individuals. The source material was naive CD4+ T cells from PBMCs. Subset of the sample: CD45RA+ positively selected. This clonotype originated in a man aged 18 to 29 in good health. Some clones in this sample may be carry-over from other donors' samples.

The CDR3 nucleotides are TGTGCCAGCGGAGAGACTCGGAGCCCCTACGAGCAGTACTTC. As protein: CASGETRSPYEQYF. The chain uses TRBV27 and TRBJ2-7; D is unclear. V lost 8 bases and J 2 bases, leaving 16 bases between the germline ends. CDR1 is MNHEY, CDR2 SMNVEV, per germline (reference sequence). This CDR3 has 14 residues.